This entry features one T cell receptor beta chain sequence. The data stem from a study of blood T cell repertoires in COVID-19. Study information: Acute and convalescent COVID-19 specimens originated in the United States, Italy and Spain. The analysed material was cDNA or gDNA that came from T cells, B-cell-depleted T cells, or PBMCs.

The CDR3 runs to 16 residues. Germline trimming cut 0 bases from V and 5 bases from J; bases unmatched to any gene: 7. The germline V gene encodes CDR1 LGHDT and CDR2 YNNKEL (reference sequence). Authors' data handling: The authors estimated nucleated cell counts from reference gene primer amplification. Assay: immunoSEQ multiplex PCR; the TCRdb copy retains only in-frame clones and omits some. For V, J and clone size, that table is used; D and trimming come from the DNA. The table has around 230,000 clones, approximately 83% seen once. This clonotype originated in a woman in her thirties or forties with active or convalescent COVID-19. The sample consisted of peripheral blood. The chain has TRBV3-1 (or the pseudogene TRBV3-2) and TRBJ1-1, with 9 bases matching TRBD1. CDR3 nucleotide sequence: TGTGCCAGCAGCCAAGAGGGCCGGGACAGGGAAACTGAAGCTTTCTTT. It specifies CASSQEGRDRETEAFF.